This passage covers 10 T cell receptor beta chains from one sample sequenced in a study of beta chain features in type 1 diabetes. Findings of the study overall: Moderately but significantly shorter TCRB CDR3s were found in Type 1 diabetes patients in all four CD4+ subsets.

Their antigen targets remain unknown. Every isolated RNA sample was fully reverse transcribed, so sequencing captured expressed TCRB transcripts. Profiling relied on immunoSEQ multiplex PCR, and the TCRdb table lists in-frame clones only, not all of them. The repertoire has about 640,000 clones, 9.5% to 15% of them found once; the top ten carry more than 0.095%. Sequenced sample: naive CD4+ T cells from blood. These receptors all stem from a man younger than 40 with type 1 diabetes.

This chain uses TRBV7-2 with TRBJ2-5; no reliable D call. Trimming left V 5 bases short and J 5 bases short, with 12 bases between. The CDR3 runs 13 residues. Germline lookup yields CDR1 SGHTA and CDR2 FQGNSA. CDR3 DNA sequence: TGTGCCAGCAGCGGCGATTGGCCGGAGACCCAGTACTTC. Encoded protein: CASSGDWPETQYF.

This chain uses TRBV2 with TRBJ2-7; D is perhaps TRBD1 (5 bases). V gave up 7 bases and J gave up 7 bases, with 17 bases separating them. CDR3 length: 13 residues. Germline CDR1 reads SNHLY; CDR2 reads FYNNEI. CDR3: CASTLGGPGEQYF. As DNA, the CDR3 is TGTGCCAGCACCCTAGGTGGCCCAGGGGAGCAGTACTTC.

In this sample, this clone turned up a few times. This sequence joins TRBV18 and TRBJ1-4; D unclear. The germline gives CDR1 KGHSH, CDR2 LQKENI. CDR3 length: 15 residues. Trimming took 1 base from V and 5 from J, leaving 11 bases between them. The CDR3 DNA follows: TGTGCCAGCTCACCACGAGGGAGGCAAAATGAAAAACTGTTTTTT. As protein: CASSPRGRQNEKLFF.

The CDR3 coding sequence is TGTGCCAGCAGCTGGGACCTGAACACTGAAGCTTTCTTT. It is translated as CASSWDLNTEAFF. This sequence joins TRBV6-5 and TRBJ1-1; TRBD1 might be the D (5 bases). CDR3 size: 13 residues. The germline V gene has CDR1 MNHEY and CDR2 SVGAGI. The V and J ends lost 6 bases and 0 bases respectively, with 8 bases between them.

V usage is TRBV7-2 and J usage is TRBJ2-3, with a possible D match to TRBD2 (5 bases). This CDR3 comprises 16 residues. Germline values: CDR1 SGHTA, CDR2 FQGNSA. The V and J ends lost 1 base and 1 base respectively, with 12 bases between them. CDR3 amino acids: CASSLGGRAGTDTQYF. CDR3 sequence (DNA): TGTGCCAGCAGCTTAGGTGGGCGGGCTGGCACAGATACGCAGTATTTT.

This clone has just a few counts. CDR3 region: CASSLGLAGGVPETQYF. CDR3 nucleotides: TGTGCCAGCAGCTTGGGACTAGCGGGCGGGGTGCCAGAGACCCAGTACTTC. The chain recombines TRBV5-4 with TRBJ2-5, with 10 positions matching TRBD2. The CDR3 contains 17 residues. The V gene end was trimmed by 0 bases and the J gene end by 4 bases; junction bases not matched to a gene: 9. The germline V gene encodes CDR1 SGHNT and CDR2 YYREEE (reference sequence). Full variable domain (missing parts from reference TRBV5-4 and TRBJ2-5): ETGVTQSPTHLIKTRGQQVTLRCSSQSGHNTVSWYQQALGQGPQFIFQYYREEENGRGNFPPRFSGLQFPNYSSELNVNALELDDSALYLCASSLGLAGGVPETQYFGPGTRLLVL.

To note about this clone: The same CDR3 is also encoded by other DNA sequences in this sample. The chain combines TRBV5-1 with TRBJ2-5; maybe TRBD2 (6 bases). The CDR3 covers 15 residues. With 0 bases removed from V and 2 bases from J, the gap between germline ends came to 11 bases. CDR1 and CDR2 from the germline V gene are SGHRS and YFSETQ. The CDR3 DNA reads TGCGCCAGCAGCTTGGCCGGGACTTCTCAAGAGACCCAGTACTTC. This translates into CASSLAGTSQETQYF. The full variable domain, rest sourced from reference TRBV5-1 and TRBJ2-5, is KAGVTQTPRYLIKTRGQQVTLSCSPISGHRSVSWYQQTPGQGLQFLFEYFSETQRNKGNFPGRFSGRQFSNSRSEMNVSTLELGDSALYLCASSLAGTSQETQYFGPGTRLLVL.

This clone appeared a few times. The genes are TRBV7-2 and TRBJ1-2, with 10 nucleotides matching TRBD1. J gave up 7 bases and V 2 bases, and 10 bases lay outside the gene matches. The CDR3 has 16 amino acids. Germline CDR1 and CDR2: SGHTA and FQGNSA. CDR3 nucleotide sequence: TGTGCCAGCAGCTTATCCGCCGGGACAGGGGTCGGTGGCTACACCTTC. Its translation is CASSLSAGTGVGGYTF. The entire variable domain, with the rest obtained from reference TRBV7-2 and TRBJ1-2, is as follows: GAGVSQSPSNKVTEKGKDVELRCDPISGHTALYWYRQSLGQGLEFLIYFQGNSAPDKSGLPSDRFSAERTGGSVSTLTIQRTQQEDSAVYLCASSLSAGTGVGGYTFGSGTRLTVV.

This sequence joins TRBV29-1 and TRBJ2-3; D is unclear. The CDR3 runs 13 residues. Germline assignment: CDR1 SQVTM and CDR2 ANQGSEA. V dropped 5 bases and J dropped 0 bases, with 9 bases sitting between them. CDR3 residues: CSVNMASTDTQYF. The CDR3 nucleotides read TGCAGCGTTAATATGGCTAGCACAGATACGCAGTATTTT.

The chain links TRBV5-6 to TRBJ2-3; 7 bases are a match to TRBD2. V dropped 3 bases and J dropped 3; count of bases not matched to a gene: 4. CDR1 is SGHDT, CDR2 YYEEEE, per germline. This CDR3 is built from 14 residues. The CDR3 DNA reads TGTGCCAGCAGCTCTATGCGGGGGACAGATACGCAGTATTTT. Translating gives CASSSMRGTDTQYF.